This entry features one T cell receptor (beta chain) sequence. What it binds is not known. This entry is derived from a study of beta chain features in type 1 diabetes. Study information: No age, gender or cell yield differences were seen between patients and healthy donors.

What was sequenced were expressed TCRB transcripts, since all of the isolated RNA had been reverse transcribed. The protocol was immunoSEQ multiplex PCR, while the TCRdb copy is restricted to in-frame clones and leaves out a portion. This table has 900,000 or so clones, about a sixth appearing once. Whole-study results and caveats: Type 1 diabetes patients had fewer VDJ junction insertions and more deletions. Although PCR might favor shorter templates, it would do so equally in patients and controls.

The V gene's germline CDR1 is SNHLY and CDR2 FYNNEI. Trimming shortened V by 7 bases and J by 2 bases, and 15 bases separated the two germline ends. This CDR3 has 14 residues. The origin of this receptor is a woman aged 18-29 years in good health. Input material: naive CD4+ T cells from blood. The chain has TRBV2 and TRBJ2-7, with D possibly TRBD1 on 5 matching bases. The CDR3 DNA sequence: TGTGCCAGCAAAGTTGAGACAGCCACCTACGAGCAGTACTTC. Its protein product is CASKVETATYEQYF.